These 13 T cell receptor beta chains came from one sample sequenced in a study of blood T cell repertoires in COVID-19. TCRdb's table, derived via immunoSEQ multiplex PCR, lists solely in-frame clones and lacks some. The sample contains a few hundred thousand clones, roughly 87% of which appear only once. The sample taken for sequencing was peripheral blood. The receptors come from a man between 18 and 29 years old with active or convalescent COVID-19.

This sequence joins TRBV7-9 and TRBJ1-3; D gene uncertain. V shed 5 bases and J shed 4 bases, with 9 bases lying between them. CDR1 is SEHNR, CDR2 FQNEAQ, per germline (reference sequence). This CDR3 comprises 13 residues. The CDR3 spells CASSPTMGNTIYF. The CDR3 DNA reads as TGTGCCAGCAGCCCGACTATGGGAAACACCATATATTTT.

This chain connects TRBV3-1 (or the pseudogene TRBV3-2) to TRBJ2-7; 10 nucleotides agree with TRBD2. V shed 4 bases, J shed 4 bases, and the junction held 4 bases outside the gene matches. CDR3 length equals 14 residues. Germline CDR1 and CDR2: LGHDT and YNNKEL (reference sequence). The CDR3 nucleotides are TGTGCCAGCAGCCCGGGGACTAGCGAGTACGAGCAGTACTTC. Translating it yields CASSPGTSEYEQYF.

The rearrangement joins TRBV5-4 to TRBJ2-5, with TRBD2 matching 15 bases. This CDR3 has 15 residues. Germline V CDR1 and CDR2: SGHNT, YYREEE (reference sequence). Trimming removed 4 bases from V and 5 bases from J; junction bases left unmatched: 3. CDR3 sequence: CASSVGLAGGETQYF. The CDR3 nucleotides read TGTGCCAGCAGCGTCGGACTAGCGGGAGGGGAGACCCAGTACTTC.

V usage is TRBV6-6 and J usage is TRBJ2-5, with 7 bases matching TRBD1. Germline CDR1 reads MNHNY; CDR2 reads SVGAGI (reference sequence). The V segment lost 6 bases and the J segment 1 base; nucleotides outside the gene matches: 8. CDR3 length: 15 amino acids. The CDR3: CASRPFRDSQETQYF. The CDR3 bases are TGTGCCAGCAGGCCGTTTCGGGACAGCCAAGAGACCCAGTACTTC.

The chain employs TRBV20-1 and TRBJ2-1; D not resolved. Germline-derived CDR1 and CDR2 are DFQATT and SNEGSKA (reference sequence). The CDR3 sequence is 15 residues long. V lost 3 bases to trimming and J lost 0 bases, with 12 bases between them. The CDR3 DNA is TGCAGTGCTAGTGTCGACTTAAGCTCCTACAATGAGCAGTTCTTC. Protein: CSASVDLSSYNEQFF.

The rearrangement links TRBV2 to TRBJ2-7; 7 nucleotides agree with TRBD1. CDR1 is SNHLY, CDR2 FYNNEI, per germline. J lost 3 bases, V lost 8 bases, and 10 bases had no gene match. The CDR3 runs to 14 residues. The CDR3 spells CASSHRGSFYEQYF. CDR3 coding DNA: TGTGCCAGCTCGCACAGGGGCTCATTCTACGAGCAGTACTTC. Full variable domain (missing parts from reference TRBV2 and TRBJ2-7): EPEVTQTPSHQVTQMGQEVILRCVPISNHLYFYWYRQILGQKVEFLVSFYNNEISEKSEIFDDQFSVERPDGSNFTLKIRSTKLEDSAMYFCASSHRGSFYEQYFGPGTRLTVT.

The chain carries TRBV3-1 (or the pseudogene TRBV3-2) and TRBJ1-6, with D tentatively TRBD1 (6 bases). The CDR3 totals 15 residues. CDR1 and CDR2 (germline): LGHDT, YNNKEL (reference sequence). Trimming removed 4 bases at V and 10 bases at J, with 17 bases between. CDR3 in DNA: TGTGCCAGCAGCCCCGGGACACAATTGCGGTCACCCCTCCACTTT. It is translated as CASSPGTQLRSPLHF.

Worth noting for this clone: At the DNA level, this CDR3 is encoded by other sequences in the same sample as well. The rearrangement uses TRBV6-5 and TRBJ2-7; the D gene is possibly TRBD2 (6 bases). CDR1 MNHEY and CDR2 SVGAGI come from the germline V gene. Trimming stripped 5 bases from V and 3 bases from J, with 11 bases between. The CDR3 runs 13 residues. The CDR3 loop is CASSRQGLYEQYF. CDR3 nucleotides: TGTGCCAGCAGTCGGCAGGGACTCTACGAGCAGTACTTC.

This clone was recorded a few times. This chain joins TRBV13 and TRBJ2-7, with 7 positions matching TRBD2. The J segment lost 5 bases and the V segment lost 5 bases, leaving 15 bases of the junction unmatched. This CDR3 spans 16 amino acids. From germline, CDR1 is PRHDT and CDR2 FYEKMQ (reference sequence). The CDR3 protein is CASSLVTGDYEDEQYF. CDR3 in DNA: TGTGCCAGCAGCCTGGTAACCGGGGACTACGAGGACGAGCAGTACTTC.

This chain links TRBV3-1 (or the pseudogene TRBV3-2) with TRBJ2-7; 9 bases are shared with TRBD1. CDR3 length: 15 residues. Germline loops: CDR1 LGHDT, CDR2 YNNKEL (reference sequence). V shed 2 bases and J 2 bases; nucleotides not matched to a gene: 4. The CDR3, as DNA: TGTGCCAGCAGCCAATCGGGACAGGGAACCTACGAGCAGTACTTC. This gives the protein CASSQSGQGTYEQYF.

The chain is built from TRBV10-3 and TRBJ2-2; 8 bases match TRBD2. Trimming cost V 3 bases and J 6 bases; bases outside gene matches: 12. This CDR3 comprises 17 residues. CDR1 ENHRY and CDR2 SYGVKD come from the germline V gene. The DNA of the CDR3 is TGTGCCATCAGTGACCTAGCGGGCTCCACCGAGGCCGGGGAGCTGTTTTTT. It codes for CAISDLAGSTEAGELFF.

This chain connects TRBV3-1 (or the pseudogene TRBV3-2) to TRBJ2-2, with 14 bases lining up with TRBD2. CDR3 size: 21 residues. The V and J ends lost 0 bases and 6 bases, in that order; junction bases with no gene match: 15. Germline V lookup: CDR1 LGHDT, CDR2 YNNKEL (reference sequence). CDR3 in DNA: TGTGCCAGCAGCCAAGATGGTGTGACTAGCGGGAGGGCCGTTTATCCCGGGGAGCTGTTTTTT. It is translated as CASSQDGVTSGRAVYPGELFF.

This clone was seen only a few times. V usage is TRBV5-1 and J usage is TRBJ1-2; 8 bases align to TRBD1. Germline V CDR1 and CDR2: SGHRS, YFSETQ. J gave up 3 bases and V 6 bases, and 10 bases lay outside the gene matches. The CDR3 covers 15 residues. The CDR3: CASTLGTGGYYGYTF. The CDR3 DNA sequence: TGCGCCAGCACCCTCGGGACAGGAGGTTACTATGGCTACACCTTC.